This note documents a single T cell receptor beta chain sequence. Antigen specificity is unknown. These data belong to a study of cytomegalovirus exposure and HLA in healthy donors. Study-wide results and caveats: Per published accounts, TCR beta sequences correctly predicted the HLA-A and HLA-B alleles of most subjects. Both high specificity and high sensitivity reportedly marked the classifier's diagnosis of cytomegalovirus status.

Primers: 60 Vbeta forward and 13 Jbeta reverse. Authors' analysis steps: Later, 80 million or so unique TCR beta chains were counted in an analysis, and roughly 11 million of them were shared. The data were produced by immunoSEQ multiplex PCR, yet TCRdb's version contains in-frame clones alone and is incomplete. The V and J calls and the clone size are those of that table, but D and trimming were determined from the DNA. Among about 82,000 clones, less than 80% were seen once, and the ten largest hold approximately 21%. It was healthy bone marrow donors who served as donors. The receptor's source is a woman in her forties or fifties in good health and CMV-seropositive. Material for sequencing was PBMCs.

CDR3 loop: CASSVGAGTGAYEQYF. The CDR3 coding sequence is TGTGCCAGCAGCGTGGGGGCCGGGACAGGAGCCTACGAGCAGTACTTC. The chain is built from TRBV9 and TRBJ2-7; the match to TRBD1 covers 8 bases. The CDR3 spans 16 residues. V dropped 2 bases and J dropped 2; count of bases not matched to a gene: 9. Germline CDR1 and CDR2: SGDLS and YYNGEE.